This passage covers 26 T cell receptor beta chains from one sample sequenced in a study of monozygotic twins with inflammatory bowel disease. TCRdb re-called the 5' RACE reads and shows each CDR3 protein once, DNA omitted. Its table lists over 200,000 distinct CDR3 sequences. The sequencing sample was made of blood. The receptors come from a human donor with ulcerative colitis or Crohn's disease, or a healthy co-twin of an affected twin (not recorded which).

V and J are TRBV4-1 and TRBJ1-4; TCRdb's D call, TRBD1, is unchecked because there is no DNA. Looked up from germline, CDR1 is MGHRA and CDR2 is YSYEKL. This CDR3 is 16 amino acids long. This CDR3 is CASSQEGRGENEKLFF.

The chain employs TRBV7-9 and TRBJ1-2; TCRdb selects TRBD1, and the lack of DNA leaves this call unchecked. Germline loops: CDR1 SEHNR, CDR2 FQNEAQ (reference sequence). The CDR3 totals 13 residues. The CDR3 protein is CASRGRSNYGYTF. The full variable domain, its missing parts supplied by reference TRBV7-9 and TRBJ1-2, is DTGVSQNPRHKITKRGQNVTFRCDPISEHNRLYWYRQTLGQGPEFLTYFQNEAQLEKSRLLSDRFSAERPKGSFSTLEIQRTEQGDSAMYLCASRGRSNYGYTFGSGTRLTVV.

The chain recombines TRBV6-1 with TRBJ1-5; TCRdb's D call of TRBD1 is untestable without DNA. CDR1 is MNHNS and CDR2 is SASEGT in the germline V gene. CDR3 length: 14 residues. The CDR3 sequence is CASYSGGHRQPQHF.

The chain recombines TRBV29-1 with TRBJ2-6. The CDR3 runs to 16 residues. CDR1 SQVTM and CDR2 ANQGSEA come from the germline V gene. The CDR3 spells CSVEVDIDSGANVLTF.

This chain links TRBV5-1 with TRBJ2-2. Germline CDR1 SGHRS, CDR2 YFSETQ. This CDR3 is 11 amino acids long. The CDR3 sequence: CASRSDGELFF.

The CDR3 loop is CSASRDAYTYEQYF. The chain couples TRBV20-1 to TRBJ2-7. The CDR3 is made up of 14 amino acids. Germline assignment: CDR1 DFQATT and CDR2 SNEGSKA (reference sequence).

The chain employs TRBV7-8 and TRBJ2-3. Germline V gene data show CDR1 as SGHVS and CDR2 as FQNEAQ. There are 13 residues in the CDR3. CDR3 sequence: CASSLGVADTQYF.

Here the CDR3 reads CASSFSRVVKLFF. The gene calls are TRBV12-3 or TRBV12-4 and TRBJ1-4; TCRdb's D gene call, TRBD1, goes unchecked for lack of DNA. The CDR3 runs 13 residues.

The rearrangement joins TRBV18 to TRBJ2-1; no DNA is available, so the TRBD1 call from TCRdb remains unchecked. The germline CDR1 and CDR2 sequences are KGHSH and LQKENI. There are 12 residues in the CDR3. This CDR3 reads CASSPFPPEQFF.

V is TRBV19 and J is TRBJ1-5; TCRdb's D call of TRBD1 is untestable without DNA. The CDR3 length is 12 residues. The germline gives CDR1 LNHDA, CDR2 SQIVND (reference sequence). The CDR3 loop is CASTLGDQPQHF.

This chain connects TRBV27 to TRBJ2-7; TCRdb lists TRBD1, though no DNA is available to test this call. The germline V gene encodes CDR1 MNHEY and CDR2 SMNVEV (reference sequence). CDR3 length equals 16 residues. The CDR3: CASSLSLGQALYEQYF.

The chain recombines TRBV3-1 with TRBJ2-2. The CDR3 consists of 12 residues. Per the germline V gene, CDR1 is LGHDT and CDR2 is YNNKEL (reference sequence). The CDR3 here is CASSQEFPELFF.

The chain recombines TRBV7-8 with TRBJ1-5; TCRdb's D gene call, TRBD1, goes unchecked for lack of DNA. The CDR3 runs to 15 residues. Germline V gives CDR1 SGHVS, CDR2 FQNEAQ. CDR3 amino acids: CASSSQGNSNQPQHF.

CDR3 sequence reads: CASSPPSGLSTDTQYF. The chain employs TRBV18 and TRBJ2-3; TCRdb reports TRBD1, a call that lacks DNA to check it against. The germline CDR1 and CDR2 sequences are KGHSH and LQKENI. The CDR3 sequence is 16 residues long.

This chain joins TRBV12-3 or TRBV12-4 and TRBJ1-2; as DNA is missing, the TRBD1 call by TCRdb cannot be tested. CDR3 length: 14 amino acids. CDR3 residues: CASSIGWGDYGYTF.

The J gene is TRBJ1-6, the V gene TRBV19; TCRdb's D call of TRBD1 is untestable without DNA. The CDR3 runs to 14 residues. Germline V gene lookup returns CDR1 LNHDA and CDR2 SQIVND (reference sequence). The CDR3 region is CASSILGVDSPLHF.

This CDR3 reads CAISKTTYRYGYTF. V is TRBV10-3 and J is TRBJ1-2. The CDR3 contains 14 residues. Germline V gene data show CDR1 as ENHRY and CDR2 as SYGVKD.

The rearrangement uses TRBV20-1 and TRBJ1-5; without DNA, the TCRdb call of TRBD1 cannot be checked. CDR1 is DFQATT, CDR2 SNEGSKA, per germline (reference sequence). The CDR3 runs to 14 residues. This CDR3 reads CSAPLDSPNQPQHF.

The chain uses TRBV20-1 and TRBJ1-1; TCRdb reports TRBD1, a call that lacks DNA to check it against. Germline CDR1 is DFQATT and CDR2 is SNEGSKA (reference sequence). This CDR3 comprises 13 residues. The CDR3 is CSVIQGTNTEAFF.

V is TRBV13 and J is TRBJ2-7. This CDR3 comprises 17 residues. Germline CDR1 and CDR2: PRHDT and FYEKMQ (reference sequence). CDR3 in amino acids: CASSLGGLLGFTYEQYF.

The chain employs TRBV20-1 and TRBJ2-7; TCRdb's assignment of TRBD1 cannot be checked, as there is no DNA. Per germline, CDR1 DFQATT and CDR2 SNEGSKA (reference sequence). The CDR3 contains 13 residues. This CDR3 reads CSAGTGSSYEQYF.

The V and J genes are TRBV29-1 and TRBJ2-3. The CDR3 is 12 amino acids. Germline V lookup: CDR1 SQVTM, CDR2 ANQGSEA. The CDR3 is CSVEDHRDTQYF.

The chain carries TRBV11-2 and TRBJ1-1. The CDR3 extends over 15 amino acids. Looked up from germline, CDR1 is SGHAT and CDR2 is FQNNGV. The chain's CDR3 is CASSLRWGGRTEAFF.

The J gene is TRBJ2-5, the V gene TRBV28; without DNA, the TCRdb call of TRBD1 cannot be checked. CDR3 length: 15 amino acids. In germline, CDR1 is MDHEN, CDR2 SYDVKM. CDR3 in amino acids: CASSMDRVFQETQYF.

The rearrangement uses TRBV12-3 or TRBV12-4 and TRBJ1-5; the D call from TCRdb, TRBD1, cannot be confirmed without DNA. The CDR3 has 15 residues. CDR3 in amino acids: CASSAFGGQGQPQHF.

The V and J genes are TRBV5-1 and TRBJ2-7; TCRdb reports TRBD1, a call that lacks DNA to check it against. This CDR3 region has 15 residues. Germline-derived CDR1 and CDR2 are SGHRS and YFSETQ. CDR3: CASSVAGQGLYEQYF.